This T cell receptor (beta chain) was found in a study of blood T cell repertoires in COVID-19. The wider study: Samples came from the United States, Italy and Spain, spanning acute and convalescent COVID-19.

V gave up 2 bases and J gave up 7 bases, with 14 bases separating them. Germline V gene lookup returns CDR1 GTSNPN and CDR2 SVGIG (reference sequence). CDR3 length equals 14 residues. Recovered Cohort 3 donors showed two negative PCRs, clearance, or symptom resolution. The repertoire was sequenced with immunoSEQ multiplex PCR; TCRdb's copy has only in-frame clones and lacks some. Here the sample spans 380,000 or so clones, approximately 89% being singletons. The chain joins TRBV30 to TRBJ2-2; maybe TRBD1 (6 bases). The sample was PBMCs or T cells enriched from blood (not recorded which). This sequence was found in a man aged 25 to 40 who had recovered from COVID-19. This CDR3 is CAWSSNRAHGELFF. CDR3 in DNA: TGTGCCTGGAGTAGCAACAGGGCGCACGGGGAGCTGTTTTTT.